The 28 T cell receptor beta chains presented below share a single source sample, sequenced in a study of T cells in Graves' hyperthyroidism and ophthalmopathy (dated by TCRdb to between 2018 and 2021). The library was prepared using multiplex PCR. Sequencing was performed on an Illumina HiSeq 2000. The TCR beta CDR3 regions were amplified from the RNA transcripts. The first round of RT-PCR for the TCR CDR3 was performed with the HTBI primer set and the Qiagen OneStep RT-PCR kit. In TCRdb, the public reads were trimmed at Q25 with fastp and aligned with MiXCR, with productive beta chains retained. Duplicate CDR3 protein sequences are folded into a single record with the most common DNA and genes. The sample table holds approximately 300,000 distinct CDR3 sequences, of which roughly 17% were seen once. Of the sample, approximately 31% falls within the top ten clones. Input material: blood. All receptors derive from a man aged 30 to 45 with Graves' hyperthyroidism.

V gene TRBV20-1 combines with J gene TRBJ2-7, with 14 nucleotides matching TRBD2. The CDR3 totals 14 residues. Germline assignment: CDR1 DFQATT and CDR2 SNEGSKA (reference sequence). V shed 5 bases, J shed 9 bases, and the junction held 9 bases outside the gene matches. The DNA of the CDR3 is TGCAGTGCTCCCGGGACTAGCGGGAGCGTTGGGCAGTACTTC. Its protein product is CSAPGTSGSVGQYF.

The rearrangement joins TRBV5-1 to TRBJ2-6, with D uncertain. Germline CDR1 SGHRS, CDR2 YFSETQ. This CDR3 region has 17 residues. V was clipped by 6 bases and J by 2 bases, with 18 bases between them. The CDR3 loop is CASNFGASVTGANVLTF. The CDR3 region has the DNA TGCGCCAGCAACTTTGGTGCGTCCGTAACTGGGGCCAACGTCCTGACTTTC.

V gene TRBV2 combines with J gene TRBJ2-7; possibly TRBD2 for D (5 bases). This CDR3 has 11 amino acids. Trimming left V 4 bases short and J 6 bases short, with 7 bases between. Germline lookup yields CDR1 SNHLY and CDR2 FYNNEI. CDR3 amino acids: CASSGGREQYF. The DNA for the CDR3 is TGTGCCAGCAGTGGCGGGCGCGAGCAGTACTTC.

This clonotype was picked up a small number of times. The chain recombines TRBV6-1 with TRBJ2-7, with D unclear. The germline V gene encodes CDR1 MNHNS and CDR2 SASEGT. The CDR3 loop spans 13 amino acids. The ends were cut back, 0 bases at V and 0 bases at J, with 3 bases in the middle. CDR3 protein: CASSEAFSYEQYF. CDR3 DNA: TGTGCCAGCAGTGAAGCCTTCTCCTACGAGCAGTACTTC.

This clonotype has only a few counts. V is TRBV14 and J is TRBJ2-7; D remains unclear. Germline CDR1 reads SGHDN; CDR2 reads FVKESK. Trimming took off 4 bases at V and 5 bases at J, with 15 bases between the two ends. The CDR3 is made up of 14 amino acids. The CDR3, as DNA: TGTGCCAGCAGCCGGCGAGAGAGTCTCCACGAGCAGTACTTC. As protein: CASSRRESLHEQYF. The full variable domain, rest sourced from reference TRBV14 and TRBJ2-7, is EAGVTQFPSHSVIEKGQTVTLRCDPISGHDNLYWYRRVMGKEIKFLLHFVKESKQDESGMPNNRFLAERTGGTYSTLKVQPAELEDSGVYFCASSRRESLHEQYFGPGTRLTVT.

This clonotype has just a few counts. V and J are TRBV10-1 and TRBJ2-2; 11 nucleotides line up with TRBD2. The CDR3 covers 15 residues. The V gene's germline CDR1 is WNHNN and CDR2 SYGVQD (reference sequence). After removal of 6 bases from V and 6 bases from J, the junction contained 6 bases not matched to a gene. The CDR3 is CASSLAGGPSGELFF. The CDR3 DNA follows: TGCGCCAGCAGCTTAGCGGGAGGGCCGTCCGGGGAGCTGTTTTTT.

This clonotype was counted at least ten times. V usage is TRBV11-3 and J usage is TRBJ2-1; 9 bases line up with TRBD1. Unmatched junction bases numbered 11, after V lost 7 bases and J lost 7 bases. This CDR3 is 15 amino acids long. Looked up from germline, CDR1 is SGHNT and CDR2 is YENEEA. The CDR3 here is CASTPMGQGLNEQFF. For the CDR3, the DNA is TGTGCCAGCACCCCGATGGGACAGGGATTGAATGAGCAGTTCTTC.

This chain joins TRBV5-5 and TRBJ1-4; tentatively, D is TRBD1 (5 bases). The CDR3 spans 14 residues. V gave up 1 base and J gave up 7 bases, with 11 bases separating them. The V gene's germline CDR1 is SGHKS and CDR2 YYEKEE (reference sequence). CDR3 sequence: CASSLTQGFEKLFF. In DNA, the CDR3 is TGTGCCAGCAGCTTGACCCAGGGCTTTGAAAAACTGTTTTTT.

This clonotype was detected ten times or more. The V gene is TRBV2, the J gene TRBJ1-5; 8 bases map to TRBD1. Germline lookup yields CDR1 SNHLY and CDR2 FYNNEI. The CDR3 covers 16 residues. Unmatched junction bases numbered 7, after V lost 6 bases and J lost 0 bases. CDR3 sequence (DNA): TGTGCCAGCAGAGATGACAGGGGTAATAGCAATCAGCCCCAGCATTTT. This codes for CASRDDRGNSNQPQHF.

In regard to this clonotype: A much larger clonotype is one base distant, so this may be a read error. The CDR3: CASSLGPGMANEKLFF. The DNA of the CDR3 is TGCGCCAGCAGCTTGGGCCCGGGGATGGCTAATGAAAAACTGTTTTTT. The chain employs TRBV5-1 and TRBJ1-4; D gene ambiguous. Trimming removed 0 bases at V and 3 bases at J, with 12 bases between. This CDR3 spans 16 amino acids. Germline V lookup: CDR1 SGHRS, CDR2 YFSETQ.

This clonotype was detected ten times or more. V gene TRBV3-1 combines with J gene TRBJ1-5; possible D gene TRBD1, 5 bases. Trimming left V 1 base short and J 6 bases short, with 10 bases between. Germline CDR1 is LGHDT and CDR2 is YNNKEL (reference sequence). The CDR3 consists of 14 residues. The CDR3 reads CASSQGGSSQPQHF. The CDR3 nucleotides read TGTGCCAGCAGCCAAGGGGGCTCGAGTCAGCCCCAGCATTTT.

This clonotype has just a few counts. It may be a read error: a sequence one base away is much more abundant. The chain links TRBV2 to TRBJ1-1; no definite D call. Trimming pared 2 bases from V and 9 bases from J, leaving 13 bases between. Germline loops: CDR1 SNHLY, CDR2 FYNNEI. The CDR3 extends over 13 amino acids. CDR3 protein: CASSERWRTKAFF. Here the CDR3 DNA reads TGTGCCAGCAGTGAACGATGGAGGACTAAAGCTTTCTTT.

The chain recombines TRBV6-2 or TRBV6-3 with TRBJ2-5; D is undetermined. CDR3 length: 15 amino acids. Between the trimmed V and J ends, which lost 0 bases and 1 base, there was a span of 9 bases. Germline V gene data show CDR1 as MNHEY and CDR2 as SVGEGT. Here the CDR3 reads CASSYSYRTQETQYF. CDR3 bases: TGTGCCAGCAGTTACTCGTATCGTACCCAAGAGACCCAGTACTTC.

This clonotype was counted many times. The V gene is TRBV19, the J gene TRBJ2-1; D is possibly TRBD2 (6 bases). Germline V gene sequence: CDR1 LNHDA, CDR2 SQIVND (reference sequence). The CDR3 runs 15 residues. Deletions cut 1 base from V and 5 bases from J, with 12 bases between. CDR3 sequence reads: CASSIGMRDNNEQFF. CDR3 nucleotides: TGTGCCAGTAGTATAGGTATGCGGGATAACAATGAGCAGTTCTTC.

This clonotype was seen ten or more times. The chain carries TRBV27 and TRBJ2-7; 7 bases are shared with TRBD1. Germline lookup yields CDR1 MNHEY and CDR2 SMNVEV (reference sequence). The CDR3 length is 13 residues. The V segment lost 5 bases and the J segment 5 bases; nucleotides outside the gene matches: 6. CDR3 nucleotide sequence: TGTGCCAGCAGTATTACAGGGGTCCACGAGCAGTACTTC. Its protein is CASSITGVHEQYF.

This clonotype was counted many times. The rearrangement links TRBV11-2 to TRBJ2-4, with 7 bases fitting TRBD1. V was pared by 5 bases and J by 9 bases, with 13 bases of the junction left unmatched. The CDR3 loop spans 15 amino acids. The germline CDR1 and CDR2 sequences are SGHAT and FQNNGV. This CDR3 reads CASSTRQGSRGIQYF. The CDR3 nucleotides are TGTGCCAGCAGCACCCGACAGGGCAGTCGGGGCATTCAGTACTTC. The full variable domain, rest sourced from reference TRBV11-2 and TRBJ2-4, is EAGVAQSPRYKIIEKRQSVAFWCNPISGHATLYWYQQILGQGPKLLIQFQNNGVVDDSQLPKDRFSAERLKGVDSTLKIQPAKLEDSAVYLCASSTRQGSRGIQYFGAGTRLSVL.

As for this clonotype: A much larger clonotype is one base distant, so this may be a read error. The V call is TRBV7-2, the J call TRBJ2-5; D is perhaps TRBD2 (5 bases). This CDR3 is built from 14 residues. Trimming cost V 0 bases and J 5 bases, with 10 bases left between them. Germline CDR1 is SGHTA and CDR2 is FQGNSA. The CDR3 sequence is CASSLALSGETQYF. CDR3 coding DNA: TGTGCCAGCAGCTTAGCGCTGTCGGGGGAGACCCAGTACTTC.

This clonotype was counted many times. The chain employs TRBV20-1 and TRBJ2-3; 13 nucleotides align to TRBD2. Germline V CDR1 and CDR2: DFQATT, SNEGSKA (reference sequence). The length of the CDR3 is 15 residues. V shed 4 bases, J shed 10 bases, and the junction held 11 bases outside the gene matches. DNA of the CDR3: TGCAGTGCTACCTTACCGGGACTAGCGGGATCGGCGCAGTATTTT. Its protein is CSATLPGLAGSAQYF.

This clonotype turned up a few times. This chain connects TRBV20-1 to TRBJ1-4, with no clear D. CDR1 is DFQATT and CDR2 is SNEGSKA in the germline V gene (reference sequence). The CDR3 covers 15 residues. The V gene lost 0 bases and the J gene lost 8 bases, with 16 bases spanning the gap. The CDR3 DNA reads TGCAGTGCTAGAGATGACCCCTCCTGGGAGGAAAAACTGTTTTTT. Amino acid sequence: CSARDDPSWEEKLFF.

This rearrangement joins TRBV7-2 to TRBJ1-5; D is uncertain. The germline V and J ends were trimmed by 2 bases and 10 bases, with 6 bases remaining between them. The germline V gene encodes CDR1 SGHTA and CDR2 FQGNSA. The CDR3 totals 11 residues. The CDR3 coding sequence is TGTGCCAGCAGCTTAATCGGACCCCAGCATTTT. It specifies CASSLIGPQHF.

V is TRBV5-1 and J is TRBJ2-3; D is ambiguous. V dropped 3 bases and J dropped 4 bases, with 12 bases sitting between them. From germline, CDR1 is SGHRS and CDR2 YFSETQ. The CDR3 is made up of 14 amino acids. CDR3 bases: TGCGCCAGCAGCTCTGCGTCCGCCGCAGATACGCAGTATTTT. This encodes CASSSASAADTQYF.

The count of this clonotype is one. The chain is built from TRBV6-2 or TRBV6-3 and TRBJ1-3, with no clear D. Trimming shortened V by 0 bases and J by 3 bases, and 9 bases separated the two germline ends. This CDR3 has 15 amino acids. CDR1 MNHEY and CDR2 SVGEGT come from the germline V gene. The CDR3, as DNA: TGTGCCAGCAGTTACTCGTCCGGGGATGGAAACACCATATATTTT. It specifies CASSYSSGDGNTIYF.

This clonotype was detected many times. The chain's CDR3 is CASRKTTALYGYTF. CDR3 nucleotide sequence: TGTGCCAGCAGAAAGACCACGGCCCTCTATGGCTACACCTTC. The chain uses TRBV28 and TRBJ1-2; D is uncertain. This CDR3 is built from 14 residues. The germline gives CDR1 MDHEN, CDR2 SYDVKM. The ends were cut back, 6 bases at V and 4 bases at J, with 15 bases in the middle.

The table lists this clonotype with many counts. The V and J genes are TRBV29-1 and TRBJ2-5, with D possibly being TRBD1 (6 bases). The CDR3 extends over 12 amino acids. Germline V gene sequence: CDR1 SQVTM, CDR2 ANQGSEA. V was trimmed by 5 bases and J by 1 base, leaving 8 bases between them. The CDR3 loop reads CSVLDSQETQYF. The CDR3 DNA is TGCAGCGTTTTGGACAGCCAAGAGACCCAGTACTTC.

This clonotype was found many times. The CDR3 reads CSARVSGTGETQYF. DNA of the CDR3: TGCAGTGCTAGAGTTAGCGGGACCGGGGAGACCCAGTACTTC. The rearrangement links TRBV20-1 to TRBJ2-5; 8 bases fit TRBD2. After removal of 1 base from V and 5 bases from J, the junction contained 6 bases not matched to a gene. This CDR3 region has 14 residues. Germline V lookup: CDR1 DFQATT, CDR2 SNEGSKA (reference sequence).

In this sample, this clonotype turned up many times. The chain uses TRBV18 and TRBJ1-1; TRBD1 agrees at 9 bases. The CDR3 totals 13 residues. Per germline, CDR1 KGHSH and CDR2 LQKENI. V lost 2 bases to trimming and J lost 10 bases; unmatched junction nucleotides: 5. CDR3 residues: CASSPGTGSVAFF. CDR3 sequence (DNA): TGTGCCAGCTCACCAGGGACAGGGTCGGTAGCTTTCTTT.

Worth noting for this clonotype: The junction and the germline gene differ at one end; a read error may be behind it. The CDR3 bases are TGTGCCAGCGGAAAGACAGGGCCCTACAAGCAGTACTTC. Protein product: CASGKTGPYKQYF. V gene TRBV7-2 combines with J gene TRBJ2-7; 7 nucleotides line up with TRBD1. Per the germline V gene, CDR1 is SGHTA and CDR2 is FQGNSA. This CDR3 contains 13 residues.

This clonotype occurred many times. CDR3 residues: CASSLIGVPGEQFF. The DNA of the CDR3 is TGTGCCAGCAGTTTGATCGGGGTTCCAGGTGAGCAGTTCTTC. J is TRBJ2-1 and V is TRBV12-3 or TRBV12-4; a weak D match, TRBD2 (5 bases). Trimming cost V 3 bases and J 9 bases, with 15 bases left between them. The CDR3 totals 14 residues.